These 24 T cell receptor beta chains were all obtained from the same sample, sequenced in a study of spatial heterogeneity in lung cancer. The time point: sample taken at primary tumor resection. Unsorted samples of tumor, nontumor lung or frozen PBMC had their whole RNA sequenced. TCRdb re-called the 5' RACE reads with MiXCR, one entry per CDR3 protein. The data contain about 13,000 distinct CDR3 sequences, over 5% of them seen just once; the ten biggest clones take up about two fifths. The material was lung tumor tissue, obtained at surgery. Receptors originate from a human donor with early-stage non-small cell lung cancer.

This clonotype was observed a handful of times. This beta chain slipped into a library made for alpha chains as a stray read, so its size is not meaningful. The rearrangement links TRBV2 to TRBJ1-1, with unresolved D. CDR1 is SNHLY, CDR2 FYNNEI, per germline. The V gene lost 8 bases and the J gene lost 11 bases, with 15 bases spanning the gap. This CDR3 has 11 amino acids. The CDR3: CASATGRVAFF. CDR3 sequence (DNA): TGTGCCAGCGCCACCGGGCGGGTTGCTTTCTTT.

This clonotype was seen ten or more times. This beta chain lies outside the target of a library built for alpha chains; its clone size means little. The J gene is TRBJ2-3, the V gene TRBV24-1, with a tentative D call TRBD2 (7 bases). The CDR3 is made up of 15 amino acids. Trimming shortened V by 2 bases and J by 4 bases, and 12 bases separated the two germline ends. Germline-derived CDR1 and CDR2 are KGHDR and SFDVKD. The CDR3 DNA is TGTGCCACCAGTGATTATGGGGGGGCCGCAGATACGCAGTATTTT. It yields the protein CATSDYGGAADTQYF.

This clonotype was seen many times. As an off-target read in a library built for alpha chains, this beta chain has a frequency of little significance. The CDR3 loop is CSGRLGFYGYTF. Written as DNA, the CDR3 is TGCAGCGGGAGGTTGGGCTTCTATGGCTACACCTTC. The V call is TRBV29-1, the J call TRBJ1-2; D uncertain. The CDR3 is made up of 12 amino acids. In germline, CDR1 is SQVTM, CDR2 ANQGSEA. V lost 7 bases and J lost 4, with 13 bases in between.

The table lists this clonotype with many counts. The library was built for alpha chains, so this beta chain is an off-target read and its size means little. The chain has TRBV7-2 and TRBJ1-5; D remains ambiguous. The germline V gene has CDR1 SGHTA and CDR2 FQGNSA. The V gene lost 1 base and the J gene lost 0 bases, with 7 bases spanning the gap. The CDR3 contains 15 residues. CDR3 in DNA: TGTGCCAGCAGCTTAGGAGGAGCTAGCAATCAGCCCCAGCATTTT. Its translation: CASSLGGASNQPQHF.

In this sample, this clonotype turned up many times. The library was designed around alpha chains, so this beta chain is a stray read whose abundance carries little weight. This chain joins TRBV6-2 or TRBV6-3 and TRBJ2-7; 8 bases agree with TRBD1. There are 15 residues in the CDR3. J gave up 0 bases and V 5 bases, and 6 bases lay outside the gene matches. The germline V gene has CDR1 MNHEY and CDR2 SVGEGT. CDR3: CASSTDRGSSYEQYF. CDR3 DNA: TGTGCCAGCAGTACCGACAGGGGAAGCTCCTACGAGCAGTACTTC.

In its sample, this clonotype was seen many times. This beta chain is a stray read from a library made for alpha chains; its abundance is not meaningful. This chain links TRBV4-1 with TRBJ2-5; 7 bases fit TRBD2. Trimming at V came to 1 base and at J to 2 bases, leaving 10 bases not matched to a gene. This CDR3 spans 17 amino acids. Germline CDR1 and CDR2: MGHRA and YSYEKL. The CDR3 reads CASSQGRGGTLQETQYF. The CDR3 region has the DNA TGCGCCAGCAGCCAAGGAAGGGGAGGGACCTTACAAGAGACCCAGTACTTC.

This clonotype was counted ten times or more. This beta chain is off target for a library built for alpha chains, so its abundance means little. The chain employs TRBV7-9 and TRBJ1-1, with no clear D. CDR3 length equals 11 residues. Trimming shortened V by 2 bases and J by 5 bases, and 3 bases separated the two germline ends. Germline CDR1 SEHNR, CDR2 FQNEAQ (reference sequence). In DNA form, the CDR3 reads TGTGCCAGCAGCTTACAGACTGAAGCTTTCTTT. Translation gives CASSLQTEAFF.

This clonotype was recorded at least ten times. This beta chain is a stray read from a library made for alpha chains; its abundance is not meaningful. V usage is TRBV5-5 and J usage is TRBJ2-1; 7 bases map to TRBD2. CDR1 and CDR2 (germline): SGHKS, YYEKEE (reference sequence). The CDR3 consists of 15 residues. Trimming removed 3 bases from V and 0 bases from J; junction bases left unmatched: 3. The CDR3 DNA reads as TGTGCCAGCAGCTCGAGCGGGGCCTCCTACAATGAGCAGTTCTTC. This sequence encodes CASSSSGASYNEQFF. Variable domain in full (rest from reference TRBV5-5 and TRBJ2-1): DAGVTQSPTHLIKTRGQQVTLRCSPISGHKSVSWYQQVLGQGPQFIFQYYEKEERGRGNFPDRFSARQFPNYSSELNVNALLLGDSALYLCASSSSGASYNEQFFGPGTRLTVL.

This clonotype has ten or more counts. This beta chain is an off-target read within a library intended for alpha chains, so its frequency means little. The V gene is TRBV10-3, the J gene TRBJ2-7, with 9 bases that match TRBD1. The junction had 5 bases not matched to a gene; V was cut back by 4 bases and J by 4 bases. This CDR3 region has 14 residues. Germline V gene sequence: CDR1 ENHRY, CDR2 SYGVKD. The CDR3 reads CAISAGQGIYEQYF. The DNA for the CDR3 is TGTGCCATCAGTGCGGGACAGGGTATTTACGAGCAGTACTTC.

This clonotype appeared many times. A library prepared for alpha chains yielded this beta chain as an off-target read; its size is of little meaning. V gene TRBV12-3 or TRBV12-4 combines with J gene TRBJ1-3; D gene unclear. There are 12 residues in the CDR3. Trimming took 6 bases from V and 6 from J, leaving 9 bases between them. The CDR3 bases are TGTGCCAGCAGATATCAAGTAAACACCATATATTTT. It specifies CASRYQVNTIYF.

This clonotype was recorded at least ten times. This beta chain turned up in a library designed for alpha chains; as an off-target read, its abundance says little. The chain uses TRBV12-3 or TRBV12-4 and TRBJ1-2; perhaps TRBD1 as D (5 bases). V was trimmed by 6 bases and J by 3 bases, leaving 11 bases between them. The CDR3 consists of 13 residues. CDR3 loop: CASRSTGDYGYTF. For the CDR3, the DNA is TGTGCCAGCAGGAGCACGGGGGACTATGGCTACACCTTC.

This clonotype counts as medium-sized. Because the library targeted alpha chains, this beta chain is an off-target read whose size means little. DNA for the CDR3: TGCAGTGCTAGAGGGTACACGGGGGGGGGCACTGAAGCTTTCTTT. Its protein product is CSARGYTGGGTEAFF. The chain recombines TRBV20-1 with TRBJ1-1; tentatively, D is TRBD1 (5 bases). V was cut by 1 base and J by 4 bases, with 16 bases left in between. This CDR3 contains 15 residues. Germline V gene lookup returns CDR1 DFQATT and CDR2 SNEGSKA (reference sequence).

This clonotype was counted ten times or more. This beta chain lies outside the target of a library built for alpha chains; its clone size means little. The chain recombines TRBV19 with TRBJ2-2, with D possibly being TRBD2 (7 bases). The CDR3 runs 16 residues. Germline CDR1 LNHDA, CDR2 SQIVND (reference sequence). Trimming took off 7 bases at V and 1 base at J, with 16 bases between the two ends. CDR3 sequence (DNA): TGTGCCAGTACCCTAAGGGGGGGACGGAACACCGGGGAGCTGTTTTTT. Protein product: CASTLRGGRNTGELFF. Full variable domain (remainder filled in from reference TRBV19 and TRBJ2-2): DGGITQSPKYLFRKEGQNVTLSCEQNLNHDAMYWYRQDPGQGLRLIYYSQIVNDFQKGDIAEGYSVSREKKESFPLTVTSAQKNPTAFYLCASTLRGGRNTGELFFGEGSRLTVL.

By its share, this clonotype is medium-sized (0.01 to 0.1%). The library was prepared for alpha chains; this beta chain is a stray read, so its frequency means little. The V gene is TRBV7-2, the J gene TRBJ2-3; TRBD2 matches at 15 bases. V lost 5 bases to trimming and J lost 4 bases; unmatched junction nucleotides: 13. The CDR3 runs 19 residues. From germline, CDR1 is SGHTA and CDR2 FQGNSA. Here the CDR3 DNA reads TGTGCCAGCAGCCGCACGACCCGGACTAGCGGGGGGGCTTCAGATACGCAGTATTTT. This encodes CASSRTTRTSGGASDTQYF.

This clonotype was seen at least ten times. This beta chain was picked up by a library intended for alpha chains and is off target, so its count carries little meaning. The chain couples TRBV7-2 to TRBJ1-5; tentatively, D is TRBD1 (5 bases). The CDR3 length is 15 residues. Trimming removed 5 bases from V and 6 bases from J, with 17 bases in between. Per germline, CDR1 SGHTA and CDR2 FQGNSA. This CDR3 reads CASSMGPPVGQPQHF. Here the CDR3 DNA reads TGTGCCAGCAGCATGGGACCCCCTGTTGGTCAGCCCCAGCATTTT.

As for this clonotype: This beta chain turned up in a library designed for alpha chains; as an off-target read, its abundance says little. This rearrangement joins TRBV12-3 or TRBV12-4 to TRBJ1-1; D ambiguous. The CDR3 extends over 14 amino acids. V was pared by 5 bases and J by 1 base, with 11 bases between. As DNA, the CDR3 is TGTGCCAGCAGTCGCCTTGCGTCGAACACTGAAGCTTTCTTT. Amino acids: CASSRLASNTEAFF.

This clonotype was found many times. The size of this beta chain means little, since it is a stray read in a library made for alpha chains. The chain couples TRBV20-1 to TRBJ2-2; D is uncertain. Germline CDR1 is DFQATT and CDR2 is SNEGSKA (reference sequence). With 6 bases removed from V and 3 bases from J, the gap between germline ends came to 11 bases. The CDR3 runs to 13 residues. The CDR3 region has the DNA TGCAGTGCGCGTTTTAAATACACCGGGGAGCTGTTTTTT. The encoded protein is CSARFKYTGELFF.

The table lists this clonotype with many counts. Being off target in a library aimed at alpha chains, this beta chain has a size of little meaning. The genes are TRBV12-3 or TRBV12-4 and TRBJ2-5, with D perhaps TRBD1 (5 bases). The CDR3 has 14 amino acids. Deletions cut 3 bases from V and 2 bases from J, with 10 bases between. The CDR3 DNA reads TGTGCCAGCAGTTTTTTTCAGGGACAAGAGACCCAGTACTTC. Its protein is CASSFFQGQETQYF.

This clonotype was seen at least ten times. The size of this beta chain means little, since it is a stray read in a library made for alpha chains. The chain employs TRBV6-6 and TRBJ2-3; D is uncertain. The CDR3 runs to 12 residues. V lost 5 bases and J lost 0, with 3 bases in between. Germline assignment: CDR1 MNHNY and CDR2 SVGAGI (reference sequence). CDR3 sequence reads: CASSQSTDTQYF. The CDR3 DNA reads TGTGCCAGCAGTCAAAGCACAGATACGCAGTATTTT.

This clonotype came up many times. This beta chain lies outside the target of a library built for alpha chains; its clone size means little. This chain uses TRBV12-3 or TRBV12-4 with TRBJ2-3; TRBD2 aligns across 10 bases. The V segment lost 4 bases and the J segment 1 base; nucleotides outside the gene matches: 2. The length of the CDR3 is 15 residues. CDR3 DNA: TGTGCCAGCAGTTGGCTAGCGGGGGGCACAGATACGCAGTATTTT. Translated, it gives CASSWLAGGTDTQYF.

This clonotype has ten or more counts. This beta chain is an off-target read within a library intended for alpha chains, so its frequency means little. This chain uses TRBV20-1 with TRBJ1-2, with a tentative D call TRBD1 (6 bases). Trimming cost V 5 bases and J 8 bases, with 21 bases left between them. Germline values: CDR1 DFQATT, CDR2 SNEGSKA (reference sequence). The CDR3 length is 14 residues. The CDR3 loop is CSALPGRGGGGYTF. In DNA form, the CDR3 reads TGCAGTGCTCTACCCGGTAGAGGGGGAGGGGGCTACACCTTC.

The sample holds many counts of this clonotype. The library was built for alpha chains, so this beta chain is an off-target read and its size means little. The CDR3 spells CASSLGSVNTEAFF. CDR3 in DNA: TGTGCCAGCAGCTTAGGTAGTGTGAACACTGAAGCTTTCTTT. The chain joins TRBV7-8 to TRBJ1-1; the D is unclear. Germline CDR1 SGHVS, CDR2 FQNEAQ. The CDR3 is 14 residues long. V shed 1 base and J shed 0 bases, with 6 bases lying between them.

The sample holds many counts of this clonotype. Because this beta chain is a stray read in a library intended to capture alpha chains, its abundance should not be given much weight. The chain couples TRBV12-3 or TRBV12-4 to TRBJ2-2; D remains unclear. CDR3 length equals 15 residues. Trimming took 0 bases from V and 4 from J, leaving 9 bases between them. The CDR3 nucleotides read TGTGCCAGCAGTTTAGCGCTCGCCGCCACCGGGGAGCTGTTTTTT. Translation: CASSLALAATGELFF.

This clonotype occurred many times. This beta chain is an unintended read in a library built for alpha chains; its size means little. The chain links TRBV5-1 to TRBJ2-2, with D perhaps TRBD1 (6 bases). CDR3 length: 13 residues. Germline CDR1 SGHRS, CDR2 YFSETQ. Trimming left V 0 bases short and J 7 bases short, with 7 bases between. CDR3 sequence: CASSLGTDGELFF. CDR3 sequence (DNA): TGCGCCAGCAGCTTGGGGACAGACGGGGAGCTGTTTTTT.